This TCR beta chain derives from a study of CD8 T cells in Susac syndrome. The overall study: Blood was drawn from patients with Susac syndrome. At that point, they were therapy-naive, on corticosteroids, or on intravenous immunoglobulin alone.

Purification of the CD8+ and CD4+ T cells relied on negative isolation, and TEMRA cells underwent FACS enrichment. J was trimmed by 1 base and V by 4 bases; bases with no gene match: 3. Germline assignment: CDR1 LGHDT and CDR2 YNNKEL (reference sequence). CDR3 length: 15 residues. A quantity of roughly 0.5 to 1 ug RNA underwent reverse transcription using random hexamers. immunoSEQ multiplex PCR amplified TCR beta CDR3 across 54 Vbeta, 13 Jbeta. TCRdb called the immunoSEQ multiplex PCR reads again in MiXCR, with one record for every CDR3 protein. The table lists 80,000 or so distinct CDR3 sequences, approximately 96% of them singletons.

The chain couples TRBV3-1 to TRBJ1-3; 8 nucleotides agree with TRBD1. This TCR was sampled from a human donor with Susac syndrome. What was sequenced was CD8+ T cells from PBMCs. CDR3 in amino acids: CASSLWTGSGNTIYF. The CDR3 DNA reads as TGTGCCAGCAGCCTCTGGACAGGGTCTGGAAACACCATATATTTT.